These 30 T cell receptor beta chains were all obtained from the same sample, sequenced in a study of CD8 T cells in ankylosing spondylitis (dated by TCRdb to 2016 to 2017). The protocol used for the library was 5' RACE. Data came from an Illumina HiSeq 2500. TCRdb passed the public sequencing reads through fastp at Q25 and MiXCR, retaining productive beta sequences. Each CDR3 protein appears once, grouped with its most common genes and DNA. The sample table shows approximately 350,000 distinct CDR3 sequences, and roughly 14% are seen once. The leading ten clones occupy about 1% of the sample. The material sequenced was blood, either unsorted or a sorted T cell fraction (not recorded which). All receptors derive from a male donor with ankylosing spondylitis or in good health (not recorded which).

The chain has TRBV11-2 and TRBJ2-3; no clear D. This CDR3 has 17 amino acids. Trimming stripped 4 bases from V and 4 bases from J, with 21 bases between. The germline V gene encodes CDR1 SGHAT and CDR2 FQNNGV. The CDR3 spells CASSSADRMIEPDTQYF. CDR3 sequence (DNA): TGTGCCAGCAGCTCGGCGGACCGGATGATTGAACCAGATACGCAGTATTTT.

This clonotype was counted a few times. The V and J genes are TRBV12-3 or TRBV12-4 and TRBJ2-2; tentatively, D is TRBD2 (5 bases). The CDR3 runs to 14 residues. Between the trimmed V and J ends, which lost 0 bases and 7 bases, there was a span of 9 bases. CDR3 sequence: CASSLARRGGELFF. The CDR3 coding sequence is TGTGCCAGCAGTTTAGCGCGTCGGGGCGGGGAGCTGTTTTTT.

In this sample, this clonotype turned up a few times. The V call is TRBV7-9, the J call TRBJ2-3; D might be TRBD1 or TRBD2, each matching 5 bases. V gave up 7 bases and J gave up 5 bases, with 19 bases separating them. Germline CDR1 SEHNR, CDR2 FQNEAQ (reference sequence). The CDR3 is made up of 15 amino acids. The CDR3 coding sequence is TGTGCCAGCATCCCGAGGGGTGCCCGTGAAGATACGCAGTATTTT. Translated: CASIPRGAREDTQYF.

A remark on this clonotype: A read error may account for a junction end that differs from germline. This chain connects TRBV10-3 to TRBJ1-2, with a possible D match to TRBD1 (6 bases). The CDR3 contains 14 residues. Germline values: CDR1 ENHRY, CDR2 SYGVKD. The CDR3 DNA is TGTGCCATCAGCGAACAGGGATCGTACTATTGCTACACCTTC. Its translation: CAISEQGSYYCYTF.

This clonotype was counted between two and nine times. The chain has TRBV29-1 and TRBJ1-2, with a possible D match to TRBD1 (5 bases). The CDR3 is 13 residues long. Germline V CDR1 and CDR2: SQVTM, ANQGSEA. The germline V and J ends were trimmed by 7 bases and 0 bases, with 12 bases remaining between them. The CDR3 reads CSAVTATNYGYTF. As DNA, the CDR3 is TGCAGCGCAGTGACAGCAACTAACTATGGCTACACCTTC.

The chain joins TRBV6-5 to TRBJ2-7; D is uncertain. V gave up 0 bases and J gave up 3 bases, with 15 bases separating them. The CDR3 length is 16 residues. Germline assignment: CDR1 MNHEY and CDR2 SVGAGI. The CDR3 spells CASSYSRIGRGYEQYF. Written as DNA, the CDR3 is TGTGCCAGCAGTTACTCGAGAATCGGCCGAGGCTACGAGCAGTACTTC.

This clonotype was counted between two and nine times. CDR3 sequence reads: CASSLDVWTGKGEQYF. The CDR3 DNA reads as TGTGCCAGCAGTTTAGATGTGTGGACAGGAAAAGGCGAGCAGTACTTC. The rearrangement uses TRBV12-3 or TRBV12-4 and TRBJ2-7, with 7 bases lining up with TRBD1. The CDR3 spans 16 residues. Trimming took 1 base from V and 6 from J; bases not matched to a gene: 12.

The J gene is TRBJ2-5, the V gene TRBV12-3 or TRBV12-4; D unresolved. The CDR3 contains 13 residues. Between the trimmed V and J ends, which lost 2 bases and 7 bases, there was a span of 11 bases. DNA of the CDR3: TGTGCCAGCAGTTTAAGAGACTCAGGGACCCAGTACTTC. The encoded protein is CASSLRDSGTQYF.

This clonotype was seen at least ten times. The CDR3 nucleotides are TGTGCCAGCAGTTTAATGGGGCTCGAGCAGTACTTC. As protein: CASSLMGLEQYF. This chain connects TRBV12-3 or TRBV12-4 to TRBJ2-7, with D possibly being TRBD1 (5 bases). The CDR3 length is 12 residues. Trimming stripped 2 bases from V and 6 bases from J, with 8 bases between.

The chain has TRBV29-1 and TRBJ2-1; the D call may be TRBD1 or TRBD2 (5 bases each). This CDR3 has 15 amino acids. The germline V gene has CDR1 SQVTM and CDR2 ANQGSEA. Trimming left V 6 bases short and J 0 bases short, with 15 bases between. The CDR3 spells CSVPPRGFSYNEQFF. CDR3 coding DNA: TGCAGCGTCCCACCTCGGGGCTTCTCCTACAATGAGCAGTTCTTC.

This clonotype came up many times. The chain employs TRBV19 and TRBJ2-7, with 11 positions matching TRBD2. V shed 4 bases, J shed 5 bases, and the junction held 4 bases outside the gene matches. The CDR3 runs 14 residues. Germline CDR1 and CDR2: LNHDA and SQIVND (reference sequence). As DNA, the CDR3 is TGTGCCAGTAGTAAACTAGCGGGAGCCCACGAGCAGTACTTC. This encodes CASSKLAGAHEQYF.

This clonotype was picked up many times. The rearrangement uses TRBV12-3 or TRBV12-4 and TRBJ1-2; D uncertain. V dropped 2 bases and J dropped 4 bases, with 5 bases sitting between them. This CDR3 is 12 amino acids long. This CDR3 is CASSLLGYGYTF. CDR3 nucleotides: TGTGCCAGCAGTTTACTAGGCTATGGCTACACCTTC.

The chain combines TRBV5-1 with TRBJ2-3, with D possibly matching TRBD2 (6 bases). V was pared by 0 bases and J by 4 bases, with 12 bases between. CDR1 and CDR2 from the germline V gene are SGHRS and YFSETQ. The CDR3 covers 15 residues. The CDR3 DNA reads TGCGCCAGCAGCTTGGCTAGCGTCCGGGCAGATACGCAGTATTTT. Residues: CASSLASVRADTQYF.

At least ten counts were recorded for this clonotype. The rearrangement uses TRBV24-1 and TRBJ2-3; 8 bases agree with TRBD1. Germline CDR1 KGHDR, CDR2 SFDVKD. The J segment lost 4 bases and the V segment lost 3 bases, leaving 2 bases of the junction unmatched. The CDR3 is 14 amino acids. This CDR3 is CATSDRTGSDTQYF. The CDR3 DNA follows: TGTGCCACCAGTGATCGGACAGGGTCAGATACGCAGTATTTT.

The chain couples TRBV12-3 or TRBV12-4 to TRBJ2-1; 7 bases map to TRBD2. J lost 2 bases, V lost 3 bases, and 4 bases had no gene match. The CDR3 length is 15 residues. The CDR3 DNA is TGTGCCAGCAGTTTCATAGCGGGCCCCTACAATGAGCAGTTCTTC. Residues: CASSFIAGPYNEQFF.

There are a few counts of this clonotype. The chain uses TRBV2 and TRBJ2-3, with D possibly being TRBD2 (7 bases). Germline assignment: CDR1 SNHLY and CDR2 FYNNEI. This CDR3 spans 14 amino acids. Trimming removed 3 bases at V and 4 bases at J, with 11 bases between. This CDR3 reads CASSEWEGADTQYF. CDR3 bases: TGTGCCAGCAGTGAGTGGGAGGGGGCAGATACGCAGTATTTT.

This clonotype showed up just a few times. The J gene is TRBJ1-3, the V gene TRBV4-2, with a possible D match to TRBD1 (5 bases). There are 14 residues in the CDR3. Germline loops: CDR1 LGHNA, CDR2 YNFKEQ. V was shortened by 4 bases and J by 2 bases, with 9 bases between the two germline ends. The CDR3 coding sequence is TGTGCCAGCAGCCTTGACAGTGCTGGAAACACCATATATTTT. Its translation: CASSLDSAGNTIYF.

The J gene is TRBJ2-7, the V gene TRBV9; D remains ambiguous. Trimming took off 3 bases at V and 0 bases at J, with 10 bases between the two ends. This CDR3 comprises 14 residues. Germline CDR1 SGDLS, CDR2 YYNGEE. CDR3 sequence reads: CASSADLISYEQYF. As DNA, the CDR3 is TGTGCCAGCAGCGCCGACTTAATCTCCTACGAGCAGTACTTC.

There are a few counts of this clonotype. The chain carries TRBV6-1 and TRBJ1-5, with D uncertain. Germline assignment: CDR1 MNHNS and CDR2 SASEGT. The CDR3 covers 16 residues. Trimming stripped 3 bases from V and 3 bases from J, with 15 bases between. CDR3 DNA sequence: TGTGCCAGCAGTGATAAGTCCCGCTCTATCAATCAGCCCCAGCATTTT. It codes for CASSDKSRSINQPQHF.

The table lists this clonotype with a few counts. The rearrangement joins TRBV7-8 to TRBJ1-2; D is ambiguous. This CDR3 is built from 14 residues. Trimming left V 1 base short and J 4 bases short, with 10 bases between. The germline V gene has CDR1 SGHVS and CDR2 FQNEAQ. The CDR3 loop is CASSLEREIYGYTF. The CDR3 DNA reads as TGTGCCAGCAGCTTAGAGCGGGAGATCTATGGCTACACCTTC.

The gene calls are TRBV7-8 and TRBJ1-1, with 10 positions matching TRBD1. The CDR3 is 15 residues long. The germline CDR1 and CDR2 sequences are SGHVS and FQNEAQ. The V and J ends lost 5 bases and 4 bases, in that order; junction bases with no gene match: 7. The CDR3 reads CASSIRTGGGTEAFF. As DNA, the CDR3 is TGTGCCAGCAGCATTAGGACAGGGGGAGGCACTGAAGCTTTCTTT.

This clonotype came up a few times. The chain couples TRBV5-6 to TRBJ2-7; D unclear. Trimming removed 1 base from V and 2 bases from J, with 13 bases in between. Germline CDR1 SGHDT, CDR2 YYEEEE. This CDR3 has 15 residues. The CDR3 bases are TGTGCCAGCAGCTTGATGGCGGACGCTACCTACGAGCAGTACTTC. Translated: CASSLMADATYEQYF.

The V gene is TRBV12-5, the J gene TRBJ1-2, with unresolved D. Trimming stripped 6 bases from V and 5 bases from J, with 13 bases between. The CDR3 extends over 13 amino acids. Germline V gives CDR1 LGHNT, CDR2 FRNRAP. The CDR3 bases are TGTGCTAGTGGCACTTCGGGTGGGTATGGCTACACCTTC. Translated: CASGTSGGYGYTF.

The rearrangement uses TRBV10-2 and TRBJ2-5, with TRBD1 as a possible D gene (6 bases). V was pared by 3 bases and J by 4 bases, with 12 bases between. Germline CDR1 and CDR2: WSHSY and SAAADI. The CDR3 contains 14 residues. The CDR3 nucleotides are TGCGCCAGCAGTGACATCGTAGGGGGAGAGACCCAGTACTTC. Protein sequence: CASSDIVGGETQYF.

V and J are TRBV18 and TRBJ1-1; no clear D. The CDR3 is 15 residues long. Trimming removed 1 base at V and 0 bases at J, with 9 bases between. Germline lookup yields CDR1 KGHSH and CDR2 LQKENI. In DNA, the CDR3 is TGTGCCAGCTCACCACATCGGCAGCTGAACACTGAAGCTTTCTTT. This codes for CASSPHRQLNTEAFF.

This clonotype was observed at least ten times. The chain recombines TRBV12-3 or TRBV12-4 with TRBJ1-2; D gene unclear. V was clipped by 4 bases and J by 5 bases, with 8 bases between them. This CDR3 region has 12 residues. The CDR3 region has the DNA TGTGCCAGCAGTTCGGAGTTTTATGGCTACACCTTC. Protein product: CASSSEFYGYTF.

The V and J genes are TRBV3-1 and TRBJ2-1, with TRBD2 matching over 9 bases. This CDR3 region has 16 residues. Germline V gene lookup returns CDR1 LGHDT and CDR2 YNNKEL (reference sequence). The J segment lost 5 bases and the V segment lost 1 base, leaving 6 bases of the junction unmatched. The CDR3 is CASSQAIAGVNNEQFF. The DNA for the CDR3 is TGTGCCAGCAGCCAAGCGATAGCGGGAGTTAACAATGAGCAGTTCTTC.

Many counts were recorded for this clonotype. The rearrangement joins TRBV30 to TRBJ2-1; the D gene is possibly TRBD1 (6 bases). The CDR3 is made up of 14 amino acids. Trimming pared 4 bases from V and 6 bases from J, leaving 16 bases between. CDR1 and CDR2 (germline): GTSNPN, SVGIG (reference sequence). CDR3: CAWTRGSRSNEQFF. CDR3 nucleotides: TGTGCCTGGACGAGGGGGAGTCGAAGCAATGAGCAGTTCTTC. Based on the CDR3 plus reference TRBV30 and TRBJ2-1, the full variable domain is SQTIHQWPATLVQPVGSPLSLECTVEGTSNPNLYWYRQAAGRGLQLLFYSVGIGQISSEVPQNLSASRPQDRQFILSSKKLLLSDSGFYLCAWTRGSRSNEQFFGPGTRLTVL.

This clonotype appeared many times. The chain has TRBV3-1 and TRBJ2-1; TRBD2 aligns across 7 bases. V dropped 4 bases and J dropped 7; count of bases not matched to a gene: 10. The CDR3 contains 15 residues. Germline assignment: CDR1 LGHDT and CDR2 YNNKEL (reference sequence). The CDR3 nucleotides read TGTGCCAGCAGCCTTCCAGGACTAGGAGGGAATGAGCAGTTCTTC. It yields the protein CASSLPGLGGNEQFF.

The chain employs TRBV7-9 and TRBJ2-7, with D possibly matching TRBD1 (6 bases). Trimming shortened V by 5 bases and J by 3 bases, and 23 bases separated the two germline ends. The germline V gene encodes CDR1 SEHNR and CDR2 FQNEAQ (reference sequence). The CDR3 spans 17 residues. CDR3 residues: CASSPPQLTGGGYEQYF. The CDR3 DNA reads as TGTGCCAGCAGCCCACCCCAATTGACAGGAGGTGGCTACGAGCAGTACTTC.